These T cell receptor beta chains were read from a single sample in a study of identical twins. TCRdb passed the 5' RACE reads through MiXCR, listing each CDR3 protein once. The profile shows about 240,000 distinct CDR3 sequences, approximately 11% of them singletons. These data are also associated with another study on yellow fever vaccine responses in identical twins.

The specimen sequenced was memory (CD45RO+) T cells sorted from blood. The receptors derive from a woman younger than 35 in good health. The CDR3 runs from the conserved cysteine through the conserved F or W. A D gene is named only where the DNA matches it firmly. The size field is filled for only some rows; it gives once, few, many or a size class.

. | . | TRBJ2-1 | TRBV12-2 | TGTGCAAGTCGCTTACCTCACCCTTGGAGTAGCGGCAATGAGCAGTTCTTC | CASRLPHPWSSGNEQFF
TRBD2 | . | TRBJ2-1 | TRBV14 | TGTGCCAGCAGCCAAGCGCGGGGGGGCGGGAGGTACAATGAGCAGTTCTTC | CASSQARGGGRYNEQFF
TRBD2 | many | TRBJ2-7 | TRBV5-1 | TGCGCCAGCAGCGCTAGCACTAGCGGGAGGGCCAGGGTTTGGTACGAGCAGTACTTC | CASSASTSGRARVWYEQYF
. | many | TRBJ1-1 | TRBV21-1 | TGTGCCAGCAGCACCCCGGGGGGGCTGAACACTGAAGCTTTCTTT | CASSTPGGLNTEAFF
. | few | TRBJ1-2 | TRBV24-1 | TGTGCCACCAGTGATTTGGCAGGGGAGAATGGCTACACCTTC | CATSDLAGENGYTF
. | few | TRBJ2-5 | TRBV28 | TGTGCCAGCAGCGGTGGGACCGAGACCCAGTACTTC | CASSGGTETQYF
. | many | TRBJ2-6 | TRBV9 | TGTGCCAGCAGCGTTGGTGGGGCCAACGTCCTGACTTTC | CASSVGGANVLTF
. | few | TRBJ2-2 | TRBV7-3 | TGTGCCAGCAGCGATAAGAACGCCGGGGAGCTGTTTTTT | CASSDKNAGELFF
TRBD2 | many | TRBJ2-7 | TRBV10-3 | TGTGCCATCAGTGAGTCGTCAGCGGGAGTCGCCGAGCAGTACTTC | CAISESSAGVAEQYF
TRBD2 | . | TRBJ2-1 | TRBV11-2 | TGTGCCAGCAGCTTACTAACGGGAGGGCTCAATGAGCAGTTCTTC | CASSLLTGGLNEQFF
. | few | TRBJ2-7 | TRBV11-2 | TGTGCCAGCAGCTCATTGACCGGGCAGGGGATTCGCTACGAGCAGTACTTC | CASSSLTGQGIRYEQYF
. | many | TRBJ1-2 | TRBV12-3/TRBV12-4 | TGTGCCAGCACCAGGACTAACTATGGCTACACCTTC | CASTRTNYGYTF
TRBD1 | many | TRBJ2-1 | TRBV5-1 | TGCGCCAGCAGCCGTGAACCGGGACAGGGGGCTGTAAGTTCCTACAATGAGCAGTTCTTC | CASSREPGQGAVSSYNEQFF
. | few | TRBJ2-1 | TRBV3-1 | TGTGCCAGCAGCCAGGTTGGACCCGACAATGAGCAGTTCTTC | CASSQVGPDNEQFF
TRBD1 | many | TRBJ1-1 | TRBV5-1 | TGCGCCAGCAGCTCCATATTACAGGGGTCCACTGAAGCTTTCTTT | CASSSILQGSTEAFF
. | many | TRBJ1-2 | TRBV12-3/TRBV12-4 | TGTGCCAGCAGTTTAGCAGGGGGCTACACCTTC | CASSLAGGYTF
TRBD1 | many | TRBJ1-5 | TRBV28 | TGTGCCAGCAGTTTCCGACAGGGGAGCAATCAGCCCCAGCATTTT | CASSFRQGSNQPQHF
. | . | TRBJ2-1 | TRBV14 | TGTGCCAGCAGCCAAGCCCCGGGTATGAGCTCCTACAATGAGCAGTTCTTC | CASSQAPGMSSYNEQFF
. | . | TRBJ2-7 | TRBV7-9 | TGTGCCAGCAGCTTGGAGGGAGCTATCGGGTCCGAGCAGTACTTC | CASSLEGAIGSEQYF
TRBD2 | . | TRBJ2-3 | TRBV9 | TGTGCCAGCAGCGTAATGGCGGGGGGCCCGCCTAGCACAGATACGCAGTATTTT | CASSVMAGGPPSTDTQYF
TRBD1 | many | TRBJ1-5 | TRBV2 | TGTGCCAGCAGTGCCCAGGGGGGGATCAATCAGCCCCAGCATTTT | CASSAQGGINQPQHF
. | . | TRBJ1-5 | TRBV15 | TGTGCCACCAGCAGAGATGGGGGTAGCAATCAGCCCCAGCATTTT | CATSRDGGSNQPQHF
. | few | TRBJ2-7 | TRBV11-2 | TGTGCCAGCAGCTATACAGACAGGTCCAGCTCCTACGAGCAGTACTTC | CASSYTDRSSSYEQYF
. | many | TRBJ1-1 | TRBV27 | TGTGCCAGCAGCCCGGGTATGTCGAACACTGAAGCTTTCTTT | CASSPGMSNTEAFF
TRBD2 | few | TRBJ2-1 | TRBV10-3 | TGTGCCATCAGGACTAGCGGGAGTAGCTACAATGAGCAGTTCTTC | CAIRTSGSSYNEQFF
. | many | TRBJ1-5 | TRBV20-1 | TGCAGTGCCAATGGGCAGGGCTTGAGCCCCCAGCATTTT | CSANGQGLSPQHF